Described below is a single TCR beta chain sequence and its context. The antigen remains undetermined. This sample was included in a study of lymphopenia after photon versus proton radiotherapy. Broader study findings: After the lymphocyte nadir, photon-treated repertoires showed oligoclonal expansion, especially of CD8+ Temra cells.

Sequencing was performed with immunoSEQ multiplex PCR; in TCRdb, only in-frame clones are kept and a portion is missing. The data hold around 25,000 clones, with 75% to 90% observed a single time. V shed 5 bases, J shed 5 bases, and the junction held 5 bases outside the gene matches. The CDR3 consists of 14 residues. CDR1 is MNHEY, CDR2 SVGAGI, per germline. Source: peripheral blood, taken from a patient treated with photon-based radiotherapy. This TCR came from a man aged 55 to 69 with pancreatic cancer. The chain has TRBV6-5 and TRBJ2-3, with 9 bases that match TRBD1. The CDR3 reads CASSTTGGGDTQYF. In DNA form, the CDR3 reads TGTGCCAGCAGTACAACAGGGGGCGGAGATACGCAGTATTTT.